Sequencing of this TCR beta chain was carried out in a study of T cells in Graves' hyperthyroidism and ophthalmopathy. Researchers took RNA transcripts and amplified the TCR beta CDR3 regions from them. The TCR CDR3 first-round RT-PCR relied on the HTBI primer set. TCRdb called the multiplex PCR reads again in MiXCR, with one record for every CDR3 protein. The table includes fewer than 500,000 distinct CDR3 sequences, roughly 12% detected once. This clonotype came up a few times. Researchers barred patients who had uncontrolled infection, other autoimmune disease, pregnancy or lactation. Extraction of PBMCs used roughly 9.3 ml of fresh peripheral blood. CDR1 and CDR2 (germline): DFQATT, SNEGSKA (reference sequence). Trimming at V came to 6 bases and at J to 7 bases, leaving 13 bases not matched to a gene. The CDR3 has 14 amino acids.

This sequence joins TRBV20-1 and TRBJ2-7, with TRBD1 matching over 9 bases. Material for sequencing was blood. The receptor comes from a man aged 25 to 40 with Graves' hyperthyroidism that later progressed to Graves' ophthalmopathy. The CDR3, as DNA: TGCAGTGCAACAAAACCAGGGACAGGGAGGGAGCAGTACTTC. Its protein product is CSATKPGTGREQYF.